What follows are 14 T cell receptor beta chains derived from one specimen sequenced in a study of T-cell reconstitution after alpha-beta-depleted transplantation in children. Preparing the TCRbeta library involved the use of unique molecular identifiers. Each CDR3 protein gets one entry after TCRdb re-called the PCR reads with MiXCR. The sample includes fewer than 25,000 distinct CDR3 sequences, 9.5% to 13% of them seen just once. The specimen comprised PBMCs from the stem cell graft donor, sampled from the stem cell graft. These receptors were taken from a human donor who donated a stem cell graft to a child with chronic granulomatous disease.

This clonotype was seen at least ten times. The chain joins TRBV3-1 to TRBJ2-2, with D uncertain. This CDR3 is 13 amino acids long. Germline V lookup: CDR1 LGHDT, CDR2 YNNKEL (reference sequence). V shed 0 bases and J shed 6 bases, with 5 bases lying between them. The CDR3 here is CASSQDDPGELFF. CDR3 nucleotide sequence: TGTGCCAGCAGCCAAGATGATCCCGGGGAGCTGTTTTTT.

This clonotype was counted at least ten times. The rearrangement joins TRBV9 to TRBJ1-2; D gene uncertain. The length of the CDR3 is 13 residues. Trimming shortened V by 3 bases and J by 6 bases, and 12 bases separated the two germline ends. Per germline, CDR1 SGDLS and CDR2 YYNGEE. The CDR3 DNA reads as TGTGCCAGCAGCGACGGCAGACTCAATGGCTACACCTTC. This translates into CASSDGRLNGYTF.

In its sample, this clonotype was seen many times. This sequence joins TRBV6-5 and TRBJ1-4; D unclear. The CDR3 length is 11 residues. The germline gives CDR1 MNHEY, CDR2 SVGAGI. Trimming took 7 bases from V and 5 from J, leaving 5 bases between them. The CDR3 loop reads CASMENEKLFF. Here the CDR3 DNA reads TGTGCCAGCATGGAGAATGAAAAACTGTTTTTT.

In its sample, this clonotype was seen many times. This CDR3 reads CASSQVASGNFRTGELFF. CDR3 DNA: TGTGCCAGCAGCCAAGTCGCTAGCGGGAACTTCAGAACCGGGGAGCTGTTTTTT. The gene calls are TRBV4-2 and TRBJ2-2, with 9 bases aligning to TRBD2. Germline V gene lookup returns CDR1 LGHNA and CDR2 YNFKEQ. V shed 1 base and J 5 bases; nucleotides not matched to a gene: 11. CDR3 length equals 18 residues.

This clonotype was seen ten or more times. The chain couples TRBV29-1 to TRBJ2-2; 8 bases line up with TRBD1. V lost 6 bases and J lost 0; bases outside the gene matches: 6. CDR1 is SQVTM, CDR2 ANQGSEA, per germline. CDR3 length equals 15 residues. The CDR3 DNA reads TGCAGCGTCCGGAGGACAGGGACGAACACCGGGGAGCTGTTTTTT. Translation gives CSVRRTGTNTGELFF.

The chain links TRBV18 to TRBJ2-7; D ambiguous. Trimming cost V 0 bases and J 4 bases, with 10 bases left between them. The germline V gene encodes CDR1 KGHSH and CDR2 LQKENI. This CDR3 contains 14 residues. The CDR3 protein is CASSPPRNPYEQYF. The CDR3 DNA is TGTGCCAGCTCACCACCGCGGAACCCTTACGAGCAGTACTTC.

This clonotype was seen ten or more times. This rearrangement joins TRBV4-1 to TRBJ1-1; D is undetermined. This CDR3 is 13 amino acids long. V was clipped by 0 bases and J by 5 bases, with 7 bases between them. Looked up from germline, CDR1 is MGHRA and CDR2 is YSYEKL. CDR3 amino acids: CASSQETETEAFF. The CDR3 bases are TGCGCCAGCAGCCAAGAGACGGAGACTGAAGCTTTCTTT.

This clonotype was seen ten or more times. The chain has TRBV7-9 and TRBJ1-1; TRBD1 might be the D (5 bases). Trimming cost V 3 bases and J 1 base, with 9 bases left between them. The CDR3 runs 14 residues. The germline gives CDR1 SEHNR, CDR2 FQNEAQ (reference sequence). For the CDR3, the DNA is TGTGCCAGCAGCTTGGTCAGGGAGAACACTGAAGCTTTCTTT. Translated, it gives CASSLVRENTEAFF. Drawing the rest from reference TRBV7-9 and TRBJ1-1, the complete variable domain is DTGVSQNPRHKITKRGQNVTFRCDPISEHNRLYWYRQTLGQGPEFLTYFQNEAQLEKSRLLSDRFSAERPKGSFSTLEIQRTEQGDSAMYLCASSLVRENTEAFFGQGTRLTVV.

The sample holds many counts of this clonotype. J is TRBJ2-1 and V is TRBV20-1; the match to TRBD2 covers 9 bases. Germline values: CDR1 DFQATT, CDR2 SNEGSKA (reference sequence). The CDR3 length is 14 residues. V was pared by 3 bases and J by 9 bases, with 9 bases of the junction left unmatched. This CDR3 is CSASLAGLGREQFF. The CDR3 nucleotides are TGCAGTGCTAGCCTAGCGGGATTGGGGCGTGAGCAGTTCTTC.

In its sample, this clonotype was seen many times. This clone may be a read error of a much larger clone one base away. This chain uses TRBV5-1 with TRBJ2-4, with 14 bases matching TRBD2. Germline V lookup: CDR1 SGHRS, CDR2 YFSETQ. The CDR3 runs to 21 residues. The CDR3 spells CASSHQNPGLAGVLAKNSQYF. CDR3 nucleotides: TGCGCCAGCAGCCACCAAAATCCGGGACTAGCGGGAGTGCTAGCCAAAAACAGTCAGTACTTC.

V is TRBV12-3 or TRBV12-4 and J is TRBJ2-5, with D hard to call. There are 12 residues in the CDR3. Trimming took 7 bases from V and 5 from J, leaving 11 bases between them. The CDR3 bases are TGTGCCAGCACCCAAACGCGGGAGACCCAGTACTTC. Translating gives CASTQTRETQYF.

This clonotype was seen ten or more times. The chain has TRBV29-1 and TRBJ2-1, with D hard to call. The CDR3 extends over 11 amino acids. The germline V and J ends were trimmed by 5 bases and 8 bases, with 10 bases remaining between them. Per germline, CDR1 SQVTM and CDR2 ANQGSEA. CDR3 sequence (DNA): TGCAGCGTTCGGCTTGTCCATGAGCAGTTCTTC. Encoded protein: CSVRLVHEQFF.

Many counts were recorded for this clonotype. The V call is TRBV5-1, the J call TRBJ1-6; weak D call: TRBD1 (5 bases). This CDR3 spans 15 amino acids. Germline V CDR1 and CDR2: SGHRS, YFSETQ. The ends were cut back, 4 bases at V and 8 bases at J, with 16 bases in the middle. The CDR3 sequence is CASSRDVVRDSPLHF. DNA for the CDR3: TGCGCCAGCAGCCGGGACGTTGTTCGGGATTCACCCCTCCACTTT.

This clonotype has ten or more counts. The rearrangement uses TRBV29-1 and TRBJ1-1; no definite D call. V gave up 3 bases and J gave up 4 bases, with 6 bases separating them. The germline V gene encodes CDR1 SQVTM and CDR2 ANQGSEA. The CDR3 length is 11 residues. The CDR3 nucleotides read TGCAGCGTTGACAGGTCCACTGAAGCTTTCTTT. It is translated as CSVDRSTEAFF.